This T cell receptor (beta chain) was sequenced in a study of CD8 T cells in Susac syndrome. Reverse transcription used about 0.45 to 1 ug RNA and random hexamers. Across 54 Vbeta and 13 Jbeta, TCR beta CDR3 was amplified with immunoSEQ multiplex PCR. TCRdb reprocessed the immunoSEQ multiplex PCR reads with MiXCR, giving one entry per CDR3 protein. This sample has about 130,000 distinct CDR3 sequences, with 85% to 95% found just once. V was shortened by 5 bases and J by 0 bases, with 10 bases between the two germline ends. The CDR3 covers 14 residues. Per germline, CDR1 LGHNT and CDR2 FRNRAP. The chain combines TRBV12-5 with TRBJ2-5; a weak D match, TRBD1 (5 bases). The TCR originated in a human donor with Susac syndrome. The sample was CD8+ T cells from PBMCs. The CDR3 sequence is CASGPTAYQETQYF. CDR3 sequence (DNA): TGTGCTAGTGGTCCGACAGCGTACCAAGAGACCCAGTACTTC.